Listed here are 18 T cell receptor beta chains from one sample, sequenced in a study of cytomegalovirus exposure and HLA in healthy donors. The PCR used 60 Vbeta and 13 Jbeta primers. TCRdb's table, derived via immunoSEQ multiplex PCR, lists solely in-frame clones and lacks some. The sample includes some 69,000 clones, more than 60% of them seen just once. The sample was PBMCs. Receptors originate from a male donor in good health and CMV-seropositive.

The chain recombines TRBV9 with TRBJ1-1, with a weak D call TRBD1 (6 bases). This CDR3 region has 15 residues. CDR1 and CDR2 (germline): SGDLS, YYNGEE. V was clipped by 3 bases and J by 0 bases, with 12 bases between them. As DNA, the CDR3 is TGTGCCAGCAGCGCTGAGGACAGTATGAACACTGAAGCTTTCTTT. Its protein is CASSAEDSMNTEAFF.

This chain connects TRBV29-1 to TRBJ1-2, with D perhaps matching TRBD1 (5 bases). V dropped 6 bases and J dropped 1 base, with 12 bases sitting between them. The CDR3 contains 13 residues. Germline loops: CDR1 SQVTM, CDR2 ANQGSEA. The DNA of the CDR3 is TGCAGCGTGGGCAGGGCCGTTAACTATGGCTACACCTTC. Residues: CSVGRAVNYGYTF.

A few counts support this clone. J is TRBJ1-1 and V is TRBV2, with 7 positions matching TRBD1. The ends lost 6 bases at V and 7 bases at J; junction bases unmatched: 11. CDR3 length equals 14 residues. From germline, CDR1 is SNHLY and CDR2 FYNNEI. The CDR3 loop reads CASRGQGGWGEAFF. The DNA for the CDR3 is TGTGCCAGCAGGGGGCAGGGGGGTTGGGGTGAAGCTTTCTTT.

The rearrangement uses TRBV7-6 and TRBJ2-1; maybe TRBD2 (5 bases). This CDR3 region has 14 residues. With 6 bases removed from V and 9 bases from J, the gap between germline ends came to 18 bases. CDR1 is SGHVS and CDR2 is FNYEAQ in the germline V gene. CDR3 coding DNA: TGTGCCAGCAGTTACACAACGGGGAGTAGTGAGCAGTTCTTC. Protein product: CASSYTTGSSEQFF.

The chain couples TRBV14 to TRBJ2-2; D is perhaps TRBD1 (6 bases). V shed 4 bases and J shed 6 bases, with 12 bases lying between them. Germline V gene data show CDR1 as SGHDN and CDR2 as FVKESK. This CDR3 contains 14 residues. In nucleotides, the CDR3 is TGTGCCAGCAGCCGCATGGGGGCAGCCGGGGAGCTGTTTTTT. Translation gives CASSRMGAAGELFF.

This clone was counted once. The chain is built from TRBV7-2 and TRBJ2-3; D ambiguous. Trimming took off 2 bases at V and 6 bases at J, with 9 bases between the two ends. The CDR3 length is 13 residues. Germline V lookup: CDR1 SGHTA, CDR2 FQGNSA. The CDR3: CASSLRWRDTQYF. For the CDR3, the DNA is TGTGCCAGCAGCTTAAGGTGGCGGGATACGCAGTATTTT.

The gene calls are TRBV5-1 and TRBJ2-2; a possible D gene is TRBD2 (5 bases). The CDR3 contains 16 residues. Germline values: CDR1 SGHRS, CDR2 YFSETQ. The ends were cut back, 0 bases at V and 5 bases at J, with 14 bases in the middle. The DNA for the CDR3 is TGCGCCAGCAGCTTGGATCCGGGGAACCCGACCGGGGAGCTGTTTTTT. This encodes CASSLDPGNPTGELFF.

The chain carries TRBV10-1 and TRBJ2-3; 13 positions match TRBD2. CDR1 is WNHNN, CDR2 SYGVQD, per germline (reference sequence). The CDR3 is 16 residues long. Trimming at V came to 3 bases and at J to 1 base, leaving 1 base not matched to a gene. The CDR3 here is CASSEGLAGGTDTQYF. The CDR3 DNA reads as TGCGCCAGCAGTGAAGGACTAGCGGGGGGCACAGATACGCAGTATTTT.

V gene TRBV27 combines with J gene TRBJ2-1, with TRBD2 matching over 8 bases. This CDR3 spans 16 amino acids. J gave up 5 bases and V 0 bases, and 6 bases lay outside the gene matches. Germline CDR1 is MNHEY and CDR2 is SMNVEV (reference sequence). In DNA, the CDR3 is TGTGCCAGCAGTTTATCGGGGTCGGGAGGGGACAATGAGCAGTTCTTC. It yields the protein CASSLSGSGGDNEQFF.

The J gene is TRBJ2-1, the V gene TRBV6-5; 10 nucleotides line up with TRBD2. The junction had 1 base not matched to a gene; V was cut back by 1 base and J by 4 bases. This CDR3 spans 15 amino acids. Germline CDR1 and CDR2: MNHEY and SVGAGI. CDR3: CASSYLAGGYNEQFF. Written as DNA, the CDR3 is TGTGCCAGCAGTTACTTAGCGGGAGGATACAATGAGCAGTTCTTC.

This chain links TRBV6-1 with TRBJ1-3; D unresolved. The ends were cut back, 0 bases at V and 1 base at J, with 7 bases in the middle. Per germline, CDR1 MNHNS and CDR2 SASEGT. The CDR3 is made up of 15 amino acids. The CDR3 protein is CASSEALGSGNTIYF. CDR3 bases: TGTGCCAGCAGTGAAGCGCTAGGTTCTGGAAACACCATATATTTT.

The V gene is TRBV19, the J gene TRBJ1-5; 9 positions match TRBD1. Germline V gene sequence: CDR1 LNHDA, CDR2 SQIVND (reference sequence). There are 14 residues in the CDR3. V trimming: 6 bases; J trimming: 2 bases; junction bases outside the gene matches: 2. The DNA of the CDR3 is TGTGCCAGTAGGGACAGGGGAGGCAATCAGCCCCAGCATTTT. It translates to CASRDRGGNQPQHF.

The chain couples TRBV6-4 to TRBJ2-2; 7 nucleotides agree with TRBD1. Germline V CDR1 and CDR2: MRHNA, SNTAGT. Germline trimming cut 6 bases from V and 7 bases from J; bases unmatched to any gene: 8. The CDR3 totals 14 residues. CDR3 region: CASRHTGANGELFF. CDR3 sequence (DNA): TGTGCCAGCAGGCATACAGGGGCAAACGGGGAGCTGTTTTTT.

In its sample, this clone is medium-sized. The rearrangement joins TRBV9 to TRBJ2-3; 10 bases line up with TRBD2. Germline CDR1 SGDLS, CDR2 YYNGEE. The trim removed 2 bases at V and 2 bases at J, leaving 2 bases unmatched. The CDR3 has 15 residues. The CDR3 nucleotides read TGTGCCAGCAGCGTTAGCGGGAGGCCCACAGATACGCAGTATTTT. It codes for CASSVSGRPTDTQYF. Drawing the rest from reference TRBV9 and TRBJ2-3, the complete variable domain is DSGVTQTPKHLITATGQRVTLRCSPRSGDLSVYWYQQSLDQGLQFLIQYYNGEERAKGNILERFSAQQFPDLHSELNLSSLELGDSALYFCASSVSGRPTDTQYFGPGTRLTVL.

This chain links TRBV4-1 with TRBJ2-1; D is undetermined. CDR1 is MGHRA and CDR2 is YSYEKL in the germline V gene. V was cut by 1 base and J by 6 bases, with 10 bases left in between. This CDR3 has 14 residues. The CDR3 here is CASSQALPGNEQFF. The CDR3 DNA follows: TGCGCCAGCAGCCAAGCACTACCCGGCAATGAGCAGTTCTTC.

This clone was seen a handful of times. The chain couples TRBV5-1 to TRBJ1-2; D gene unclear. Per germline, CDR1 SGHRS and CDR2 YFSETQ. The length of the CDR3 is 14 residues. V was pared by 0 bases and J by 1 base, with 7 bases between. Here the CDR3 DNA reads TGCGCCAGCAGCTTGGTGGGGAGTAACTATGGCTACACCTTC. It translates to CASSLVGSNYGYTF.

This clone was observed a handful of times. This chain uses TRBV7-2 with TRBJ1-6; D perhaps matches TRBD1 (6 bases). The CDR3 has 16 amino acids. Germline V lookup: CDR1 SGHTA, CDR2 FQGNSA. The V and J ends lost 1 base and 6 bases respectively, with 13 bases between them. For the CDR3, the DNA is TGTGCCAGCAGCTTAGGGGGCAGGGGAGTTAATTCACCCCTCCACTTT. It translates to CASSLGGRGVNSPLHF.

The rearrangement links TRBV5-4 to TRBJ1-1; 7 positions match TRBD1. The CDR3 is made up of 14 amino acids. Germline trimming cut 6 bases from V and 3 bases from J; bases unmatched to any gene: 8. Germline V gene data show CDR1 as SGHNT and CDR2 as YYREEE (reference sequence). This CDR3 is CASTLDRAHTEAFF. In nucleotides, the CDR3 is TGTGCCAGCACCTTAGACAGGGCTCACACTGAAGCTTTCTTT.